The sequence of this T cell receptor beta chain was determined in a study of shared clonotypes between healthy human individuals. Measured with immunoSEQ multiplex PCR; TCRdb has only the in-frame clones, and not every one. The data show around 2,000,000 clones, with approximately 94% seen just once and roughly 1.2% held by the top ten. Trimming took 5 bases from V and 1 from J, leaving 9 bases between them. Germline-derived CDR1 and CDR2 are SEHNR and FQNEAQ (reference sequence). CDR3 size: 13 residues. Naive-designated CD8 cells lacked CD45RO, were positively enriched for CCR7, and omitted terminally differentiated effector memory CD45RA+ cells.

The specimen sequenced was naive CD8+ T cells sorted from blood. V gene TRBV7-9 combines with J gene TRBJ2-7; D not certain. The receptor's source is a man between 18 and 35 years old in good health. CDR3 sequence reads: CASSPVNSYEQYF. The CDR3, as DNA: TGTGCCAGCAGCCCCGTTAATTCCTACGAGCAGTACTTC.